The clone carrying this T cell receptor beta chain was recorded many times. Its specificity is not known. The CDR3 is 13 residues long. V lost 4 bases, J lost 3 bases, and 12 bases lay in between. Germline CDR1 reads SQVTM; CDR2 reads ANQGSEA. Unique molecular identifiers were incorporated when the TCRbeta library was constructed. TCRdb redid the calling of the PCR reads with MiXCR, one entry per CDR3 protein. The profile shows approximately 290,000 distinct CDR3 sequences, around a tenth of them singletons. The sample comes from a study of T-cell reconstitution after alpha-beta-depleted transplantation in children. Study-wide points: Diversity and T-cell counts at one year after transplant derived mostly from new T cells. There were reportedly several hundred expanded graft clones from which alpha-beta T cells came about two months after transplant. Surviving recipient cells, namely T cells and thymic progenitors, were the source of high day-60 TCRbeta diversity in some patients.

Here the sequenced sample was peripheral blood, taken 180 days after TCRalphabeta/CD19-depleted stem cell transplant. This chain links TRBV29-1 with TRBJ1-2; perhaps TRBD1 as D (6 bases). This sequence was found in a male patient aged 2 to 9 who had a stem cell transplant for chronic granulomatous disease, so the T cells may come from the graft donor. CDR3 nucleotides: TGCAGCGTTGTGTCCGGGGGCGACTATGGCTACACCTTC. Protein product: CSVVSGGDYGYTF.